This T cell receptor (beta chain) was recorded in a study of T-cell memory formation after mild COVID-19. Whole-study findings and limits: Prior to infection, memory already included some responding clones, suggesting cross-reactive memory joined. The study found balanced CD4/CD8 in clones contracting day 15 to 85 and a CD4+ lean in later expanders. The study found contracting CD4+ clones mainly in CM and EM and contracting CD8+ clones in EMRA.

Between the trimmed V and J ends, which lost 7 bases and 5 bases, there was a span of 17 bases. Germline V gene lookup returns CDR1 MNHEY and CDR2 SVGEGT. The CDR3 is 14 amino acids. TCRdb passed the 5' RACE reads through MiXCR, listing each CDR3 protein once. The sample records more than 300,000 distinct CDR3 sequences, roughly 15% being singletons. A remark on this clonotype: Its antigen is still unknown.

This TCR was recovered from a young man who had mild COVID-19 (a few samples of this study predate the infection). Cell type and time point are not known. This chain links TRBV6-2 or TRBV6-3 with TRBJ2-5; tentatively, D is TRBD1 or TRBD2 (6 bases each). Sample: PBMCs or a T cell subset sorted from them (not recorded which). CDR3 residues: CASIPRGASETQYF. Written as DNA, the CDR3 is TGTGCCAGCATTCCAAGGGGGGCGTCGGAGACCCAGTACTTC.